The rows below give T cell receptor beta chains drawn from one sample of a study of blood T cell repertoires in COVID-19. TCRdb's copy holds only in-frame clones and misses some; the assay was immunoSEQ multiplex PCR. Of hundreds of thousands of clones in the sample, over 85% were seen once. The sequenced material came from peripheral blood. All receptors derive from a man younger than 35 with COVID-19, enrolled during active disease. Both conserved end residues are part of each CDR3. The D gene is left open where the match is weak. Size tells how often a clone was seen (once, few, many) or the class of an expanded clone, and some rows leave it out.

clone size	V gene	J gene	D gene	CDR3 DNA	CDR3 protein
-	TRBV5-5	TRBJ1-2	TRBD1	TGTGCCAGCAGCTTGAGACAGGGGGAGGATGGCTACACCTTC	CASSLRQGEDGYTF
-	TRBV2	TRBJ2-2	-	TGTGCCAGTCAGGATCTGAACGCCGGGGAGCTGTTTTTT	CASQDLNAGELFF
few	TRBV6-2/TRBV6-3	TRBJ2-3	-	TGTGCCAGCAGCCGCGGGGGCAGCACAGATACGCAGTATTTT	CASSRGGSTDTQYF
-	TRBV25-1	TRBJ2-3	TRBD1	TGTGCCAGCAGTCTTCACAGGGGCGGGACAGATACGCAGTATTTT	CASSLHRGGTDTQYF
-	TRBV10-2	TRBJ1-2	-	TGCGCCAGCAAGGTGAACAGGGAGACTAACTATGGCTACACCTTC	CASKVNRETNYGYTF
-	TRBV5-1	TRBJ1-1	-	TGCGCCAGCAGCACACAGGGTGGGGGCACTGAAGCTTTCTTT	CASSTQGGGTEAFF
-	TRBV5-8	TRBJ2-7	TRBD1	TGTGCCAGCAGCGGACAGGGTAGATACGAGCAGTACTTC	CASSGQGRYEQYF
once	TRBV5-1	TRBJ1-2	-	TGCGCCAGCAGCTTGACTGAGAGCTATGGCTACACCTTC	CASSLTESYGYTF
once	TRBV7-4	TRBJ1-5	TRBD1	TGTGCCAGCAGCCTGACCGGGACAGGGGGCGGCAATCAGCCCCAGCATTTT	CASSLTGTGGGNQPQHF
-	TRBV19	TRBJ2-5	TRBD2	TGTGCCAGTAGTATATTGGTCGGCGGGGGGGCCGAGACCCAGTACTTC	CASSILVGGGAETQYF
once	TRBV9	TRBJ2-2	-	TGTGCCAGCAGCTCACTTCCCGGGGAGCTGTTTTTT	CASSSLPGELFF
once	TRBV18	TRBJ2-5	TRBD1	TGTGCTGGACAGGGGCTTCAAGAGACCCAGTACTTC	CAGQGLQETQYF
-	TRBV7-9	TRBJ2-7	TRBD2	TGTGCCAGCAGCCTGACTAGCGGGCTCTACGAGCAGTACTTC	CASSLTSGLYEQYF
-	TRBV19	TRBJ1-1	-	TGTGCCAGTAGTGCAGGTGTGAATACTGAAGCTTTCTTT	CASSAGVNTEAFF
-	TRBV28	TRBJ2-7	TRBD1	TGTGCCAGCAGTCCTACAGGGGAAGTGCGCGACGAGCAGTACTTC	CASSPTGEVRDEQYF
-	TRBV20-1	TRBJ2-5	-	TGCAGTGCTAGATCGGAGACCCAGTACTTC	CSARSETQYF
-	TRBV18	TRBJ2-2	TRBD2	TGTGCCAGCTCCCCACTAGCGACAAACGCGAACACCGGGGAGCTGTTTTTT	CASSPLATNANTGELFF
-	TRBV10-3	TRBJ1-6	-	TGTGCCATCAGGGGCACCTATAATTCACCCCTCCACTTT	CAIRGTYNSPLHF
-	TRBV2	TRBJ1-5	-	TGTGCCAGCAGTGAAGCGACAGACATTCAGCCCCAGCATTTT	CASSEATDIQPQHF
-	TRBV19	TRBJ1-6	TRBD1	TGTGCCAGTAGTATAGGACCGGGACAGAGGTATTCACCCCTCCACTTT	CASSIGPGQRYSPLHF
-	TRBV7-9	TRBJ1-1	-	TGTGCCAGCAGCCTCGGGGGGGGCACTGAAGCTTTCTTT	CASSLGGGTEAFF
-	TRBV6-1	TRBJ1-5	TRBD1	TGTGCCAGCAGTGAGCGGACAGGGGGGGCCTCCAATCAGCCCCAGCATTTT	CASSERTGGASNQPQHF
many	TRBV28	TRBJ1-2	TRBD1	TGTGCCAATCAACCACAGGGGGCGCCTGGCTACACCTTC	CANQPQGAPGYTF
-	TRBV2	TRBJ2-5	TRBD2	TGTGCCAGCACCATGGGACTAGCGGGAGGAGAGACCCAGTACTTC	CASTMGLAGGETQYF
-	TRBV19	TRBJ2-1	TRBD2	TGTGCCAGTCGACGACTAGCGGGAGAGACTGAGCAGTTCTTC	CASRRLAGETEQFF
once	TRBV5-1	TRBJ1-6	TRBD1	TGCGCCAGCAGCCCACGGACAGGGGGTTATAATTCACCCCTCCACTTT	CASSPRTGGYNSPLHF
-	TRBV18	TRBJ2-1	-	TGTGCCAGCTCACCTGTCGGCAGACTAGTGGATGAGCAGTTCTTC	CASSPVGRLVDEQFF
-	TRBV3-1/TRBV3-2	TRBJ2-7	-	TGTGCCAGCAGCCAAGGCGGAGAGCAGTACTTC	CASSQGGEQYF
once	TRBV6-2/TRBV6-3	TRBJ2-5	-	TGTGCCAGCAGCCCCTCAGAGACCCAGTACTTC	CASSPSETQYF
-	TRBV21-1	TRBJ2-7	-	TGTGCCAGCAGCAAAGAGAAGGGACAGGGACGATGCTACGAGCAGTACTTC	CASSKEKGQGRCYEQYF
-	TRBV7-8	TRBJ2-3	-	TGTGCCAGCAGCGCCTACACAGATACGCAGTATTTT	CASSAYTDTQYF
-	TRBV10-3	TRBJ2-3	-	TGTGCCATCAGTGAGTTGGGGGCGGATACGCAGTATTTT	CAISELGADTQYF
-	TRBV2	TRBJ2-2	-	TGTGCCAGCAGGGCTGGTGAAAACACCGGGGAGCTGTTTTTT	CASRAGENTGELFF
-	TRBV15	TRBJ1-1	-	TGTGCCACCGGGCTACAGGAGAACACTGAAGCTTTCTTT	CATGLQENTEAFF
-	TRBV19	TRBJ2-4	-	TGTGCCAGTAGTATAGGACTGGTGGTCAAAAACATTCAGTACTTC	CASSIGLVVKNIQYF
-	TRBV7-9	TRBJ1-3	TRBD1	TGTGCCAGCAGCTTAGCGGTGACAGGGGGTGGAAACACCATATATTTT	CASSLAVTGGGNTIYF
-	TRBV5-6	TRBJ2-3	TRBD1	TGTGCCAGCAGGTTGGGTCCGGGACAGGGGTTTGGAGATACGCAGTATTTT	CASRLGPGQGFGDTQYF
-	TRBV11-3	TRBJ2-1	-	TGTGCCAGCAGCTTATTGAGAGACAATGAGCAGTTCTTC	CASSLLRDNEQFF
-	TRBV4-1	TRBJ2-3	TRBD1	TGCGCCAGCAGCCAGACAGGGCCGGCCACAGATACGCAGTATTTT	CASSQTGPATDTQYF
-	TRBV5-4	TRBJ2-3	-	TGTGCCAGCAGCTTGGGCGGGGCATCACGTTTCAGCACAGATACGCAGTATTTT	CASSLGGASRFSTDTQYF
-	TRBV19	TRBJ2-1	TRBD1	TGTGCCAGTAGGTACAGAAGACAGGGGGCTGATGAGCAGTTCTTC	CASRYRRQGADEQFF
-	TRBV6-2/TRBV6-3	TRBJ2-2	TRBD1	TGTGCCAGCAGTTCGCCAGGGGGCAACACCGGGGAGCTGTTTTTT	CASSSPGGNTGELFF
-	TRBV27	TRBJ1-2	TRBD1	TGTGCCAGCAGTTTAACGGACAGGGCGGAGGGCTACACCTTC	CASSLTDRAEGYTF